Shown below are 18 T cell receptor beta chains from a single sample sequenced in a study of blood T cells in healthy people across ages. Primers used in a second PCR of about 7 to 11 cycles were a sample-barcoded 5' primer and a J-beta primer mix. TCRdb reanalysed the 5' RACE reads using MiXCR and keeps one entry per CDR3 protein. The sample carries some 1.5 million distinct CDR3 sequences, over 25% recorded once. Specimen: blood. All receptors derive from a woman in her twenties or thirties in good health.

This clonotype was counted a few times. The chain carries TRBV5-1 and TRBJ2-1; either TRBD1 or TRBD2 may supply D (5 bases each). The CDR3 has 14 residues. Germline V lookup: CDR1 SGHRS, CDR2 YFSETQ. Trimming left V 4 bases short and J 10 bases short, with 18 bases between. The CDR3 reads CASSRGTTLAEQFF. The CDR3 DNA follows: TGCGCCAGCAGCCGAGGGACGACCCTAGCCGAGCAGTTCTTC.

Ten or more counts support this clonotype. This chain links TRBV5-4 with TRBJ2-7; D may be TRBD2 (7 bases). Germline lookup yields CDR1 SGHNT and CDR2 YYREEE (reference sequence). The V end was cut by 3 bases, the J end by 4 bases, with 20 bases between. The length of the CDR3 is 16 residues. The CDR3 DNA reads TGTGCCAGCAGCTCCCAAGGTGGGGGGGCCGATTACGAGCAGTACTTC. Its protein product is CASSSQGGGADYEQYF.

This clonotype was detected ten times or more. At one boundary the junction diverges from the germline segment, which might be a read error. The V gene is TRBV27, the J gene TRBJ2-1, with 8 bases matching TRBD1. This CDR3 region has 14 residues. Germline V gene sequence: CDR1 MNHEY, CDR2 SMNVEV (reference sequence). The CDR3 DNA reads TGCGCCAGCAGCCGGGACAGGATGAACAATGAGCAGTTCTTC. The encoded protein is CASSRDRMNNEQFF.

The genes are TRBV27 and TRBJ1-2; D may be TRBD1 (5 bases). Trimming took off 0 bases at V and 3 bases at J, with 8 bases between the two ends. The CDR3 spans 14 residues. Germline V gene lookup returns CDR1 MNHEY and CDR2 SMNVEV (reference sequence). The CDR3 loop is CASSLSRQYYGYTF. The CDR3 nucleotides read TGTGCCAGCAGTTTATCGAGACAGTACTATGGCTACACCTTC.

The CDR3 DNA follows: TGCAGTGCTAGTTTCGGGCAGTTCTTC. Protein sequence: CSASFGQFF. The V and J genes are TRBV20-1 and TRBJ2-1, with D hard to call. Looked up from germline, CDR1 is DFQATT and CDR2 is SNEGSKA (reference sequence). The CDR3 contains 9 residues. V was shortened by 3 bases and J by 12 bases, with 6 bases between the two germline ends.

The table lists this clonotype with a few counts. The junction does not match germline at one end; this may be a read error. The V and J genes are TRBV7-9 and TRBJ2-7; D gene ambiguous. The CDR3 totals 12 residues. Germline V lookup: CDR1 SEHNR, CDR2 FQNEAQ (reference sequence). In nucleotides, the CDR3 is TGTGCCGGCAGCTCAGCCCCCAGGGAGCAGTACTTC. It translates to CAGSSAPREQYF.

J is TRBJ2-5 and V is TRBV27; D assignment may be TRBD1 or TRBD2 (6 bases each). Per the germline V gene, CDR1 is MNHEY and CDR2 is SMNVEV (reference sequence). Trimming cost V 1 base and J 11 bases, with 14 bases left between them. This CDR3 has 13 residues. The DNA of the CDR3 is TGTGCCAGCAGTTTATGGGGGGCTGGTGAGCAGTACTTC. Translating gives CASSLWGAGEQYF.

This clonotype has a count of ten or more. The chain carries TRBV20-1 and TRBJ2-5; 8 bases align to TRBD1. Germline V gene lookup returns CDR1 DFQATT and CDR2 SNEGSKA (reference sequence). Trimming took 1 base from V and 4 from J; bases not matched to a gene: 5. This CDR3 has 14 amino acids. CDR3 region: CSARVTGVSETQYF. Written as DNA, the CDR3 is TGCAGTGCTAGAGTGACAGGGGTATCAGAGACCCAGTACTTC.

At least ten counts were recorded for this clonotype. The rearrangement uses TRBV7-6 and TRBJ2-7; 7 nucleotides align to TRBD2. The CDR3 contains 13 residues. V gave up 6 bases and J gave up 6 bases; unmatched junction bases: 8. From germline, CDR1 is SGHVS and CDR2 FNYEAQ. The CDR3 DNA reads TGTGCCAGCAGAAAAGGGGCTAGCGGCGAGCAGTACTTC. The encoded protein is CASRKGASGEQYF.

The gene calls are TRBV2 and TRBJ2-7; D not resolved. With 6 bases removed from V and 5 bases from J, the gap between germline ends came to 17 bases. Germline assignment: CDR1 SNHLY and CDR2 FYNNEI. The CDR3 extends over 14 amino acids. The CDR3 here is CASRRRTSPDEQYF. The CDR3 nucleotides are TGTGCCAGCAGACGAAGGACCTCCCCGGACGAGCAGTACTTC. The full variable domain, completed using reference TRBV2 and TRBJ2-7, is EPEVTQTPSHQVTQMGQEVILRCVPISNHLYFYWYRQILGQKVEFLVSFYNNEISEKSEIFDDQFSVERPDGSNFTLKIRSTKLEDSAMYFCASRRRTSPDEQYFGPGTRLTVT.

J is TRBJ2-5 and V is TRBV2; TRBD2 matches at 8 bases. Germline V CDR1 and CDR2: SNHLY, FYNNEI. V lost 6 bases to trimming and J lost 11 bases; unmatched junction nucleotides: 17. This CDR3 spans 15 amino acids. CDR3 sequence (DNA): TGTGCCAGCAGCGCTCTCGCGGGGGGACCCAATGAGCAGTACTTC. Its protein is CASSALAGGPNEQYF.

As regards this clonotype: A junction boundary mismatches the germline segment, possibly from a read error. The genes are TRBV10-2 and TRBJ1-1; D possibly corresponds to TRBD1 (6 bases). The CDR3 has 13 amino acids. Germline-derived CDR1 and CDR2 are WSHSY and SAAADI. The CDR3 DNA is TGCGCCAGCGGTGAATGGGGGCACACTGAAGCTTTCTTT. Translation: CASGEWGHTEAFF.

This chain links TRBV7-9 with TRBJ2-7; tentative D call: TRBD1 (6 bases). The germline gives CDR1 SEHNR, CDR2 FQNEAQ (reference sequence). Between the trimmed V and J ends, which lost 3 bases and 3 bases, there was a span of 15 bases. This CDR3 comprises 15 residues. As DNA, the CDR3 is TGTGCCAGCAGCTTCTCAGGGGTAGTAAACTACGAGCAGTACTTC. It yields the protein CASSFSGVVNYEQYF. The full variable domain, rest sourced from reference TRBV7-9 and TRBJ2-7, is DTGVSQNPRHKITKRGQNVTFRCDPISEHNRLYWYRQTLGQGPEFLTYFQNEAQLEKSRLLSDRFSAERPKGSFSTLEIQRTEQGDSAMYLCASSFSGVVNYEQYFGPGTRLTVT.

This clonotype was picked up one time. V is TRBV5-1 and J is TRBJ2-2, with D tentatively TRBD1 (6 bases). Trimming took off 4 bases at V and 0 bases at J, with 16 bases between the two ends. The CDR3 totals 17 residues. Germline V gene lookup returns CDR1 SGHRS and CDR2 YFSETQ. In DNA, the CDR3 is TGCGCCAGCAGCGTGGACAGTGGGGGAACGAACACCGGGGAGCTGTTTTTT. Translating it yields CASSVDSGGTNTGELFF.

The CDR3 loop is CASSPRATEEKLFF. The CDR3, as DNA: TGTGCCAGCAGCCCTCGGGCCACGGAGGAAAAACTGTTTTTT. This chain joins TRBV7-9 and TRBJ1-4; D is undetermined. The V gene lost 5 bases and the J gene lost 8 bases, with 15 bases spanning the gap. The CDR3 spans 14 residues. The germline V gene encodes CDR1 SEHNR and CDR2 FQNEAQ (reference sequence).

Points on this clonotype: This may be a read error: a much more frequent sequence differs by one nucleotide. The chain is built from TRBV2 and TRBJ2-7; the match to TRBD2 covers 8 bases. With V trimmed by 6 bases and J by 3 bases, 7 bases remained unmatched. Looked up from germline, CDR1 is SNHLY and CDR2 is FYNNEI. CDR3 length: 14 amino acids. CDR3 loop: CASRIAGSRYEQYF. The CDR3 nucleotides are TGTGCCAGCAGGATAGCGGGAAGCCGCTACGAGCAGTACTTC.

This clonotype was counted a few times. The rearrangement uses TRBV27 and TRBJ2-1, with TRBD1 as a possible D gene (6 bases). Germline assignment: CDR1 MNHEY and CDR2 SMNVEV (reference sequence). V gave up 6 bases and J gave up 7 bases, with 19 bases separating them. There are 15 residues in the CDR3. The DNA for the CDR3 is TGTGCCAGCAGCCCAACCTTACAGGGCTGGAATGAGCAGTTCTTC. As protein: CASSPTLQGWNEQFF.

This chain connects TRBV12-3 or TRBV12-4 to TRBJ2-3; 13 nucleotides line up with TRBD2. The CDR3 contains 15 residues. J lost 3 bases, V lost 5 bases, and 2 bases had no gene match. The CDR3 DNA sequence: TGTGCCAGCAGTGGGACTAGCGGGGATACAGATACGCAGTATTTT. As protein: CASSGTSGDTDTQYF.